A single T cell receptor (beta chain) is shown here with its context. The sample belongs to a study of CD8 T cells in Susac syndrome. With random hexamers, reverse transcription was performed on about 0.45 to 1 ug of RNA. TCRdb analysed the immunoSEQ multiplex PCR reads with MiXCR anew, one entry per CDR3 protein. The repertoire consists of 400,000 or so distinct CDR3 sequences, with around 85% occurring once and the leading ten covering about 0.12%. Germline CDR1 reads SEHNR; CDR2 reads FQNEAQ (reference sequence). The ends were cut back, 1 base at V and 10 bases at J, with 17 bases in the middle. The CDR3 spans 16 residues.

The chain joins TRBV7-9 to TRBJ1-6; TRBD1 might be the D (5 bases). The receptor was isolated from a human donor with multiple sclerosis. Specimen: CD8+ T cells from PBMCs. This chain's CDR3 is CASSLVSVGTISPLHF. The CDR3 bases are TGTGCCAGCAGCTTAGTAAGTGTCGGGACGATATCACCCCTCCACTTT.